The next 15 T cell receptor beta chains were all read from a single sample in a study of PD-1 blockade in classical Hodgkin lymphoma. TCRdb's copy holds only in-frame clones and misses some; the assay was immunoSEQ multiplex PCR. This table has under 20,000 clones, more than 55% appearing once. Every patient relapsed after autologous stem cell transplantation, and brentuximab vedotin exposure varied. Here the sequenced sample was peripheral blood mononuclear cells (PBMCs), taken before the second cycle of nivolumab. Receptors originate from a human donor with classical Hodgkin lymphoma.

The genes are TRBV7-9 and TRBJ1-3; D is unclear. The ends were cut back, 5 bases at V and 8 bases at J, with 7 bases in the middle. CDR1 is SEHNR and CDR2 is FQNEAQ in the germline V gene (reference sequence). The CDR3 runs 11 residues. CDR3 loop: CASSQSYTIYF. CDR3 DNA: TGTGCCAGCAGCCAATCCTACACCATATATTTT.

This chain joins TRBV6-6 and TRBJ2-7; 13 bases agree with TRBD2. This CDR3 spans 16 amino acids. V shed 6 bases, J shed 3 bases, and the junction held 8 bases outside the gene matches. Per germline, CDR1 MNHNY and CDR2 SVGAGI (reference sequence). CDR3 protein: CASSRPRLAGGYEQYF. In nucleotides, the CDR3 is TGTGCCAGCAGCCGCCCAAGACTAGCGGGAGGCTACGAGCAGTACTTC.

This chain joins TRBV6-5 and TRBJ1-1; no definite D call. This CDR3 is built from 13 residues. Trimming removed 7 bases at V and 1 base at J, with 10 bases between. Germline CDR1 is MNHEY and CDR2 is SVGAGI. Written as DNA, the CDR3 is TGTGCCAGCAAAGTCGACGCGAACACTGAAGCTTTCTTT. This codes for CASKVDANTEAFF.

The V gene is TRBV7-9, the J gene TRBJ1-1; D call uncertain. The germline V and J ends were trimmed by 2 bases and 7 bases, with 8 bases remaining between them. CDR3 size: 12 residues. Germline V lookup: CDR1 SEHNR, CDR2 FQNEAQ (reference sequence). The CDR3 DNA reads TGTGCCAGCAGCTTACAAGCGGTTGAAGCTTTCTTT. Protein product: CASSLQAVEAFF.

CDR3 in DNA: TGTGCCAGCAGCCAAAGGACAGGGGCGAACACTGAAGCTTTCTTT. This codes for CASSQRTGANTEAFF. The chain uses TRBV4-2 and TRBJ1-1; TRBD1 aligns across 9 bases. CDR1 and CDR2 from the germline V gene are LGHNA and YNFKEQ. V lost 2 bases and J lost 1; bases outside the gene matches: 2. This CDR3 region has 15 residues.

A remark on this clone: At one end, the junction sequence differs from germline, possibly due to a read error. The V gene is TRBV7-7, the J gene TRBJ1-5; unclear D gene. CDR1 SSHAT and CDR2 FNYEAQ come from the germline V gene (reference sequence). CDR3 length: 15 residues. CDR3 DNA sequence: TGCGCCAGCAGCCACGCCTTCAATAGCAATCAGCCCCAGCATTTT. Translation: CASSHAFNSNQPQHF.

This clone came up a few times. The gene calls are TRBV27 and TRBJ2-7; D might be TRBD1 (6 bases). Trimming took off 2 bases at V and 3 bases at J, with 11 bases between the two ends. This CDR3 is 14 amino acids long. Germline-derived CDR1 and CDR2 are MNHEY and SMNVEV (reference sequence). The CDR3 sequence is CASSLAGTNYEQYF. As DNA, the CDR3 is TGTGCCAGCAGTTTAGCCGGGACAAACTACGAGCAGTACTTC.

This chain uses TRBV6-5 with TRBJ1-5; D is undetermined. CDR3 length: 13 amino acids. Germline loops: CDR1 MNHEY, CDR2 SVGAGI. The V end lost 6 bases, the J end lost 6 bases, and 12 bases lay between the germline ends. This chain's CDR3 is CASSTVVFQPQHF. As DNA, the CDR3 is TGTGCCAGCAGCACCGTGGTGTTTCAGCCCCAGCATTTT.

The chain couples TRBV4-1 to TRBJ2-7, with 10 positions matching TRBD1. Germline CDR1 is MGHRA and CDR2 is YSYEKL. The CDR3 loop spans 15 amino acids. With 1 base clipped from V and 7 bases from J, the junction kept 7 bases outside the gene matches. For the CDR3, the DNA is TGCGCCAGCAGCCAAGCTGCGACAGGGGGCCAGGAGCAGTACTTC. Translating it yields CASSQAATGGQEQYF.

This clone was detected only a few times. CDR3 residues: CASSRTPSSYEQYF. The CDR3 DNA reads TGTGCCAGTAGCCGGACACCGAGCTCCTACGAGCAGTACTTC. The rearrangement links TRBV19 to TRBJ2-7, with D possibly TRBD1 on 5 matching bases. V was cut by 6 bases and J by 0 bases, with 12 bases left in between. The CDR3 totals 14 residues. Per the germline V gene, CDR1 is LNHDA and CDR2 is SQIVND (reference sequence).

The rearrangement joins TRBV6-4 to TRBJ2-1; 9 bases are a match to TRBD2. The trim removed 2 bases at V and 7 bases at J, leaving 6 bases unmatched. Germline V CDR1 and CDR2: MRHNA, SNTAGT. The CDR3 loop spans 15 amino acids. The CDR3 is CASSDGPGLANEQFF. Here the CDR3 DNA reads TGTGCCAGCAGTGACGGTCCGGGACTAGCTAATGAGCAGTTCTTC.

V usage is TRBV7-9 and J usage is TRBJ2-7; D may be TRBD1 (5 bases). Germline assignment: CDR1 SEHNR and CDR2 FQNEAQ (reference sequence). The length of the CDR3 is 14 residues. V gave up 5 bases and J gave up 3 bases, with 14 bases separating them. The CDR3 nucleotides are TGTGCCAGCAGCATAGGGGTGTGGGGCTACGAGCAGTACTTC. It is translated as CASSIGVWGYEQYF.

The chain links TRBV29-1 to TRBJ2-2, with 8 bases fitting TRBD1. There are 14 residues in the CDR3. The V segment lost 5 bases and the J segment 3 bases; nucleotides outside the gene matches: 5. CDR1 is SQVTM, CDR2 ANQGSEA, per germline. The CDR3 sequence: CSVTRQGYTGELFF. The CDR3 coding sequence is TGCAGCGTTACCCGACAGGGGTACACCGGGGAGCTGTTTTTT.

The chain joins TRBV7-3 to TRBJ2-5; 8 positions agree with TRBD1. CDR1 and CDR2 (germline): SGHTA, FQGTGA. Trimming removed 1 base from V and 5 bases from J; junction bases left unmatched: 0. The CDR3 length is 13 residues. The CDR3, as DNA: TGTGCCAGCAGCTTAAACAGGGGGGAGACCCAGTACTTC. The encoded protein is CASSLNRGETQYF. The variable domain in full, completed from reference TRBV7-3 and TRBJ2-5, reads GAGVSQTPSNKVTEKGKYVELRCDPISGHTALYWYRQSLGQGPEFLIYFQGTGAADDSGLPNDRFFAVRPEGSVSTLKIQRTERGDSAVYLCASSLNRGETQYFGPGTRLLVL.

The chain joins TRBV15 to TRBJ2-7, with 10 bases aligning to TRBD2. Trimming took 5 bases from V and 4 from J; bases not matched to a gene: 8. CDR3 length: 15 residues. Germline CDR1 and CDR2: LNHNV and YYDKDF (reference sequence). The DNA for the CDR3 is TGTGCCACCAGCCGGAGCGGGAGGGCCCGGTACGAGCAGTACTTC. Its protein is CATSRSGRARYEQYF.